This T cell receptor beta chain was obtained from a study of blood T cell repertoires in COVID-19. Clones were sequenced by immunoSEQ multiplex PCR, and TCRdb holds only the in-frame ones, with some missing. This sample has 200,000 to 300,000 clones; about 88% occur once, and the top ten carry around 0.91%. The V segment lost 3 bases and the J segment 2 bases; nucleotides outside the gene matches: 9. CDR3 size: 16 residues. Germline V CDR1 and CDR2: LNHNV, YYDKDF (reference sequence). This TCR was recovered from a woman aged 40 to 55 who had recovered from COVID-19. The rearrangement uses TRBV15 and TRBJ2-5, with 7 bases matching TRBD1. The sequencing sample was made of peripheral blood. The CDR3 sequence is CATSRTGTDQQETQYF. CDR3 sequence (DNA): TGTGCCACCAGCAGGACCGGGACAGACCAACAAGAGACCCAGTACTTC.